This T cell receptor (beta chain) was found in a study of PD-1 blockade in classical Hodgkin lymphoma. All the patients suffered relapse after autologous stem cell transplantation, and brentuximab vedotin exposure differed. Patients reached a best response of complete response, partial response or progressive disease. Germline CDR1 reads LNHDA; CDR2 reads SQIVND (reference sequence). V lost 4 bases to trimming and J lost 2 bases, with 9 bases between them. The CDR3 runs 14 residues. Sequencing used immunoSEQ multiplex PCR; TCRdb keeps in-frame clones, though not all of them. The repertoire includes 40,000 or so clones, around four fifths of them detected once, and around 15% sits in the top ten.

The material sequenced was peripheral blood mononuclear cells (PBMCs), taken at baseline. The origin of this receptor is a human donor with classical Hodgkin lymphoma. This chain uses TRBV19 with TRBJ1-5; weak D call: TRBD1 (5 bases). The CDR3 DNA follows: TGTGCCAGTAGTACCCGGACACGCAATCAGCCCCAGCATTTT. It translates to CASSTRTRNQPQHF.